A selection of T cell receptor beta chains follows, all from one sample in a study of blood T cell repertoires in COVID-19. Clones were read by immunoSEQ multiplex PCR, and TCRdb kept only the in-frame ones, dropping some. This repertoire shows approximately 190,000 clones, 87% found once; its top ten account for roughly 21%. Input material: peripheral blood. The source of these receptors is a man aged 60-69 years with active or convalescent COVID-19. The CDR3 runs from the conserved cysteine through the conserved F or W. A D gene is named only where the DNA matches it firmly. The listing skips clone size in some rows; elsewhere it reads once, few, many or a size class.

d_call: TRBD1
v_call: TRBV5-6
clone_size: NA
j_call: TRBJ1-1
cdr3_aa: CASSTGQGVVNTEAFF
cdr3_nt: TGTGCCAGCAGCACCGGACAGGGAGTCGTGAACACTGAAGCTTTCTTT

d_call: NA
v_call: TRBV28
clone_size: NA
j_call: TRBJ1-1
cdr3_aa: CASSLMRYEAFF
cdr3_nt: TGTGCCAGCAGTTTAATGAGGTATGAAGCTTTCTTT

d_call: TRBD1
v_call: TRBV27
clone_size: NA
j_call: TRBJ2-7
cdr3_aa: CASSPTGSYEQYF
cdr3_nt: TGTGCCAGCAGTCCGACAGGGAGCTACGAGCAGTACTTC

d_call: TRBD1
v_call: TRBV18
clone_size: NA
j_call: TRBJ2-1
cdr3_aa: CASSPDRVRNNEQFF
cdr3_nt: TGTGCCAGCTCGCCGGACAGGGTGAGGAACAATGAGCAGTTCTTC

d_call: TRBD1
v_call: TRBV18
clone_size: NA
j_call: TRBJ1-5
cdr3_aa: CASSPSTGSVQPQHF
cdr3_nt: TGTGCCAGCTCACCGTCGACAGGGTCGGTACAGCCCCAGCATTTT

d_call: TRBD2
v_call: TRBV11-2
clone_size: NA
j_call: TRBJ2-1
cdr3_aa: CASSLLAAYNEQFF
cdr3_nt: TGTGCCAGCAGCTTACTAGCGGCCTACAATGAGCAGTTCTTC

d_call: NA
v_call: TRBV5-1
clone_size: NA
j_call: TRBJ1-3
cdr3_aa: CASSLLGGVAGNTIYF
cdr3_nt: TGCGCCAGCAGCCTTCTTGGAGGGGTCGCTGGAAACACCATATATTTT

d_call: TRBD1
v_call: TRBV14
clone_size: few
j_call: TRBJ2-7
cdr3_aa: CASSQDWLGTAISYEQYF
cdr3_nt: TGTGCCAGCAGCCAAGACTGGTTGGGGACAGCAATATCCTACGAGCAGTACTTC

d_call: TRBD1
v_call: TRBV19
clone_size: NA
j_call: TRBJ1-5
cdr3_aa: CASRNSDRADYQPQHF
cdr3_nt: TGTGCCAGCCGGAATTCGGACAGGGCCGACTATCAGCCCCAGCATTTT

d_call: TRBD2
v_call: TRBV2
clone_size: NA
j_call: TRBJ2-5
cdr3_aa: CASSGSSGGETQYF
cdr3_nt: TGTGCCAGCAGTGGATCTAGCGGGGGGGAGACCCAGTACTTC

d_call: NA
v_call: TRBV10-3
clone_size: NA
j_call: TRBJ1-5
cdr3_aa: CAISESGRAIGPQHF
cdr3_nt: TGTGCCATCAGTGAGTCGGGCAGGGCGATAGGGCCCCAGCATTTT

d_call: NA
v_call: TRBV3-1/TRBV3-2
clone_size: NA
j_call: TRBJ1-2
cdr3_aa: CASSQEGAGRGGYTF
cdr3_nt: TGTGCCAGCAGCCAAGAGGGCGCGGGCCGGGGTGGCTACACCTTC

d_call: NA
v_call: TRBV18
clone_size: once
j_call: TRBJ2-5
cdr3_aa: CASSPEMETQYF
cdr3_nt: TGTGCCAGCTCACCAGAGATGGAGACCCAGTACTTC

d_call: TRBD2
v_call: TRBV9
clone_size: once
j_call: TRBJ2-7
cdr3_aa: CASSVGAVAGGSYEQYF
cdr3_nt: TGTGCCAGCAGCGTAGGGGCCGTGGCGGGGGGATCCTACGAGCAGTACTTC

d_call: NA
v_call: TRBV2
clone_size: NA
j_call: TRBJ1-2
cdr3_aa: CASSAREAAGYTF
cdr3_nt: TGTGCCAGCAGTGCAAGGGAAGCGGCAGGCTACACCTTC

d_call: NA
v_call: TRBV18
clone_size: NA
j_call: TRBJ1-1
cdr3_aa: CASSPPLRGGTEAFF
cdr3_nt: TGTGCCAGCTCACCCCCTCTCAGGGGTGGCACTGAAGCTTTCTTT

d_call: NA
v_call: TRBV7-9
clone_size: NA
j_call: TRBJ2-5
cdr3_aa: CASSLGGRQETQYF
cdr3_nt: TGTGCCAGCAGCCTGGGTGGGAGGCAAGAGACCCAGTACTTC

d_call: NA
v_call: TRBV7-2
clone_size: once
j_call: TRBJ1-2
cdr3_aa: CASRERTANYGYTF
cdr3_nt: TGTGCCAGCAGGGAACGGACAGCTAACTATGGCTACACCTTC

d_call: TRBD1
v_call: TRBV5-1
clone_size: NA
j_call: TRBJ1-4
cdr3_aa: CASSTGQGPNEKLFF
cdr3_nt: TGCGCCAGCAGCACAGGACAGGGACCTAATGAAAAACTGTTTTTT

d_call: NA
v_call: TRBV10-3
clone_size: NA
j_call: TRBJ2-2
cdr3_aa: CAIRQDSGNTGELFF
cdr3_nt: TGTGCCATCAGACAGGATAGTGGAAACACCGGGGAGCTGTTTTTT

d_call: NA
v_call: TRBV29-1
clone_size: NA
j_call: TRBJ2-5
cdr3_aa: CSAYRDQETQYF
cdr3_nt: TGCAGCGCCTACAGGGACCAAGAGACCCAGTACTTC

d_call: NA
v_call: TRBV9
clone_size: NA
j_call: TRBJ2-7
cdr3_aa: CASSVGGGNSYEQYF
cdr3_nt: TGTGCCAGCAGCGTAGGGGGCGGCAACTCCTACGAGCAGTACTTC

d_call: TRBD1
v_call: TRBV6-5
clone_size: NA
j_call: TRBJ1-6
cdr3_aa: CASSKQGALDSPLHF
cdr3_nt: TGTGCCAGCAGTAAACAGGGGGCGTTGGATTCACCCCTCCACTTT

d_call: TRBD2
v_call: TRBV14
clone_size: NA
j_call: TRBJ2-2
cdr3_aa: CASSQTTLGLAVFF
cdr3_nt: TGTGCCAGCAGCCAGACGACCCTCGGACTAGCTGTGTTTTTT

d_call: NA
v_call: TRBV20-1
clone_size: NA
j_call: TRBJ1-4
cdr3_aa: CSASDVQTNEKLFF
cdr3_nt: TGCAGTGCTAGTGACGTCCAGACTAATGAAAAACTGTTTTTT

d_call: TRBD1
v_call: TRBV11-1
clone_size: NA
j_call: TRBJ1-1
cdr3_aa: CASSLAGTGMNTEAFF
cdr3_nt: TGTGCCAGCAGCTTAGCGGGGACAGGGATGAACACTGAAGCTTTCTTT

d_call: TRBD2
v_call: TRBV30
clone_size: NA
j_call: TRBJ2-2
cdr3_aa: CAWKAGVSTGELFF
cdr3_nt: TGTGCCTGGAAAGCGGGGGTTTCCACCGGGGAGCTGTTTTTT

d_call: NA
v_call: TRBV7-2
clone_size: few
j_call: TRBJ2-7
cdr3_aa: CASSYLRGNEQYF
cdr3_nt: TGTGCCAGCAGCTACTTGCGGGGCAACGAGCAGTACTTC

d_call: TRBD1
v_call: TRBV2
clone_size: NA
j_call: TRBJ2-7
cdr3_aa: CASRRDSSSYEQYF
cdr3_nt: TGTGCCAGCAGGAGGGACAGCAGCTCCTACGAGCAGTACTTC

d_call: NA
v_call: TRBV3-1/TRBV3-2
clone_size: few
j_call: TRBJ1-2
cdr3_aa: CASSLDLGRVYGYTF
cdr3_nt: TGTGCCAGCAGCCTAGACCTAGGGAGGGTCTATGGCTACACCTTC

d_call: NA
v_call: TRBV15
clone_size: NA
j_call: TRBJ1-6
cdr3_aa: CATSSGLDNSPLHF
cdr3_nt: TGTGCCACCAGTTCGGGACTGGACAATTCACCCCTCCACTTT

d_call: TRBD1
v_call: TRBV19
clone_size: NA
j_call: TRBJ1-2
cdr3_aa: CASSVGGQNYGYTF
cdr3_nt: TGTGCCAGTAGTGTTGGGGGACAGAACTATGGCTACACCTTC

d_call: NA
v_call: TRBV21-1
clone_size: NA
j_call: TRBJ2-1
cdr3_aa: CASSKRQGYNEQFF
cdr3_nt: TGTGCCAGCAGCAAAAGACAGGGCTACAATGAGCAGTTCTTC

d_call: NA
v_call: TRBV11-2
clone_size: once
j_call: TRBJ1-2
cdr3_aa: CASSPAQGGNYGYTF
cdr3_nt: TGTGCCAGCAGCCCCGCGCAAGGGGGAAACTATGGCTACACCTTC

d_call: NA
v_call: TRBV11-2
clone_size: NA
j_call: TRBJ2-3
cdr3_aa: CASSLNFLTDTQYF
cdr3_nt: TGTGCCAGCAGCTTGAACTTTCTCACAGATACGCAGTATTTT

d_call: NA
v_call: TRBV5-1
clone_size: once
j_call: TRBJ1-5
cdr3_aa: CASSLDRGSQPQHF
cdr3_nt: TGCGCCAGCAGCTTGGACCGCGGATCTCAGCCCCAGCATTTT

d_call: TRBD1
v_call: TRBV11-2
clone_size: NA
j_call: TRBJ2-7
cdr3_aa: CASSLGSTGVYEQYF
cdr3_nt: TGTGCCAGCAGCTTAGGAAGTACAGGGGTCTACGAGCAGTACTTC

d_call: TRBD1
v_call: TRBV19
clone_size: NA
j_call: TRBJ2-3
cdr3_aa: CASSMSTGQGTRDTQYF
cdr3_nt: TGTGCCAGTAGTATGAGCACGGGACAGGGGACGAGAGATACGCAGTATTTT

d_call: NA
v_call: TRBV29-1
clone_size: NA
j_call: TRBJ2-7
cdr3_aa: CSVGGGTYEQYF
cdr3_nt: TGCAGCGTTGGTGGCGGTACCTACGAGCAGTACTTC

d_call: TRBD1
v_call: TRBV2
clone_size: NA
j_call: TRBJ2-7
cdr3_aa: CASRQGVRNEQYF
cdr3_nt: TGTGCCAGCCGACAGGGGGTGAGAAACGAGCAGTACTTC

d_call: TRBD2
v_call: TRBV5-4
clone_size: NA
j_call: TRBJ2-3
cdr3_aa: CASSSGGDPALHTQYF
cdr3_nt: TGTGCCAGCAGCTCGGGGGGGGACCCCGCCCTCCATACGCAGTATTTT

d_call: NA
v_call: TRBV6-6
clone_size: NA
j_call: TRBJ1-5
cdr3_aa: CASTRGGGNQPQHF
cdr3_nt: TGTGCCAGTACGCGGGGAGGGGGCAATCAGCCCCAGCATTTT

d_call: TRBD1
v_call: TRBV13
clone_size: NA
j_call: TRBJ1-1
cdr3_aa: CASSLGDRDRTEAFF
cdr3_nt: TGTGCCAGCAGCTTAGGGGACAGGGATCGCACTGAAGCTTTCTTT

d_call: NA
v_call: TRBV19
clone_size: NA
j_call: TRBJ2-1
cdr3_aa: CASSPQGEVNEQFF
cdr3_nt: TGTGCCAGTAGTCCCCAGGGGGAGGTGAATGAGCAGTTCTTC

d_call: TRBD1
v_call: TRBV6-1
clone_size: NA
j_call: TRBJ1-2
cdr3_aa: CASSEGQNYGYTF
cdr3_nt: TGTGCCAGCAGTGAGGGACAGAACTATGGCTACACCTTC

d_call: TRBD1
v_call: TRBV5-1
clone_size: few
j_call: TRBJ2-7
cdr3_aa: CASSLGQGFTYEQYF
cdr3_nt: TGCGCCAGCAGCTTGGGACAGGGATTTACCTACGAGCAGTACTTC

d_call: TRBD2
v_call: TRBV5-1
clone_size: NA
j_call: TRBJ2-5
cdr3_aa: CASSLVAGRQETQYF
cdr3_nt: TGCGCCAGCAGCTTGGTAGCGGGGCGCCAAGAGACCCAGTACTTC

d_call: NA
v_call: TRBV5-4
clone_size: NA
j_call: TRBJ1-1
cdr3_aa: CASTRSPQSETEAFF
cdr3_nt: TGTGCCAGCACTAGATCGCCCCAATCGGAGACTGAAGCTTTCTTT

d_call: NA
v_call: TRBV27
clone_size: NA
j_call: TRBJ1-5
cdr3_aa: CASSSPGQSNQPQHF
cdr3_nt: TGTGCCAGCAGTTCTCCTGGACAGAGCAATCAGCCCCAGCATTTT